The next 31 T cell receptor beta chains were all read from a single sample in a study of blood T cell repertoires in COVID-19. The table came from immunoSEQ multiplex PCR; TCRdb's copy has only in-frame clones and leaves some out. The sample lists 110,000 or so clones, approximately 81% occurring once. Sequencing was carried out using peripheral blood. These receptors all stem from a man aged 35-49 years with acute or convalescent COVID-19.

The chain couples TRBV27 to TRBJ1-2, with a weak D call TRBD1 (5 bases). This CDR3 contains 16 residues. Trimming stripped 6 bases from V and 10 bases from J, with 27 bases between. Germline values: CDR1 MNHEY, CDR2 SMNVEV (reference sequence). The CDR3 loop is CASRDPTGPLYMDYTF. The CDR3 nucleotides are TGTGCCAGCAGGGATCCCACAGGACCGCTTTATATGGACTACACCTTC.

The rearrangement links TRBV4-1 to TRBJ2-3; D may be TRBD2 (7 bases). Per germline, CDR1 MGHRA and CDR2 YSYEKL. The CDR3 consists of 16 residues. The V gene lost 1 base and the J gene lost 6 bases, with 17 bases spanning the gap. The CDR3 is CASSQAASGGSDTQYF. CDR3 bases: TGCGCCAGCAGCCAAGCGGCTTCGGGGGGCTCGGATACGCAGTATTTT.

V and J are TRBV6-5 and TRBJ1-5; TRBD1 matches at 7 bases. V shed 6 bases, J shed 9 bases, and the junction held 14 bases outside the gene matches. Germline assignment: CDR1 MNHEY and CDR2 SVGAGI. This CDR3 spans 15 amino acids. The CDR3 DNA sequence: TGTGCCAGCAGGGACCGGGACAGACAAATCCGGCCCCAGCATTTT. It translates to CASRDRDRQIRPQHF.

This clone has only a few counts. The chain is built from TRBV4-2 and TRBJ2-2, with 8 nucleotides matching TRBD2. The trim removed 1 base at V and 3 bases at J, leaving 1 base unmatched. The CDR3 contains 15 residues. From germline, CDR1 is LGHNA and CDR2 YNFKEQ. CDR3 sequence reads: CASSQAGGHTGELFF. The CDR3 DNA follows: TGTGCCAGCAGCCAAGCGGGGGGGCACACCGGGGAGCTGTTTTTT.

The DNA of the CDR3 is TGTGCCAGCAGCTACCAGGGGAACAATCCCTACGAGCAGTACTTC. This encodes CASSYQGNNPYEQYF. The chain is built from TRBV3-1 (or the pseudogene TRBV3-2) and TRBJ2-7; D is possibly TRBD1 (6 bases). From germline, CDR1 is LGHDT and CDR2 YNNKEL (reference sequence). The V end lost 5 bases, the J end lost 2 bases, and 16 bases lay between the germline ends. The CDR3 loop spans 15 amino acids.

The chain is built from TRBV6-5 and TRBJ1-5, with 9 bases lining up with TRBD1. J was trimmed by 6 bases and V by 5 bases; bases with no gene match: 8. The CDR3 contains 15 residues. Per germline, CDR1 MNHEY and CDR2 SVGAGI. The CDR3, as DNA: TGTGCCAGCAGTCCCCCCGGGACAGGGTTTCAGCCCCAGCATTTT. Protein product: CASSPPGTGFQPQHF.

This clone was counted a few times. The chain employs TRBV4-2 and TRBJ2-2; 7 positions match TRBD2. V shed 0 bases, J shed 0 bases, and the junction held 4 bases outside the gene matches. The germline V gene has CDR1 LGHNA and CDR2 YNFKEQ. The CDR3 sequence is 17 residues long. This CDR3 reads CASSQDRLAANTGELFF. The CDR3 nucleotides read TGTGCCAGCAGCCAAGATAGACTAGCAGCGAACACCGGGGAGCTGTTTTTT.

This rearrangement joins TRBV4-3 to TRBJ2-2, with D possibly being TRBD1 (7 bases). The germline gives CDR1 LGHNA, CDR2 YSLEER. This CDR3 has 14 amino acids. V was pared by 4 bases and J by 7 bases, with 13 bases between. The CDR3 coding sequence is TGCGCCAGCAGCCTCCAGGGGGAGGACGGGGAGCTGTTTTTT. Amino acids: CASSLQGEDGELFF.

The chain uses TRBV5-1 and TRBJ2-1; 7 bases are a match to TRBD1. V lost 4 bases, J lost 2 bases, and 6 bases stayed unmatched. The CDR3 contains 15 residues. CDR1 is SGHRS, CDR2 YFSETQ, per germline. The CDR3 loop reads CASSGTGTAYNEQFF. In nucleotides, the CDR3 is TGCGCCAGCAGCGGGACCGGGACAGCCTACAATGAGCAGTTCTTC.

V and J are TRBV4-3 and TRBJ1-1; TRBD1 might be the D (5 bases). The V gene's germline CDR1 is LGHNA and CDR2 YSLEER. The CDR3 is 15 amino acids. Trimming took 0 bases from V and 1 from J, leaving 9 bases between them. CDR3 in DNA: TGCGCCAGCAGCCAAGAATGGGGCGCGAACACTGAAGCTTTCTTT. Translating gives CASSQEWGANTEAFF.

The chain uses TRBV12-5 and TRBJ2-1; TRBD2 matches at 10 bases. The V gene's germline CDR1 is LGHNT and CDR2 FRNRAP. V lost 5 bases and J lost 12; bases outside the gene matches: 19. The CDR3 covers 17 residues. The CDR3 nucleotides are TGTGCTAGTGGTGGAGCGGGGGGGACAGACCCCGTCATGGGGCAGTTCTTC. Protein: CASGGAGGTDPVMGQFF.

This rearrangement joins TRBV3-1 (or the pseudogene TRBV3-2) to TRBJ2-1; TRBD1 aligns across 7 bases. The CDR3 is 15 residues long. J was trimmed by 5 bases and V by 5 bases; bases with no gene match: 9. Germline V gene lookup returns CDR1 LGHDT and CDR2 YNNKEL (reference sequence). CDR3 sequence: CASSLTGTDHNEQFF. DNA for the CDR3: TGTGCCAGCAGCTTAACCGGGACAGACCACAATGAGCAGTTCTTC.

This clone occurred once. The rearrangement uses TRBV5-6 and TRBJ2-1, with a weak D call TRBD1 (6 bases). This CDR3 spans 16 amino acids. The germline V gene encodes CDR1 SGHDT and CDR2 YYEEEE. V was clipped by 4 bases and J by 1 base, with 15 bases between them. CDR3 bases: TGTGCCAGCAGCCCCCGTCCGACAGGTTCCTACAATGAGCAGTTCTTC. It codes for CASSPRPTGSYNEQFF.

The chain uses TRBV9 and TRBJ2-5; 8 bases are a match to TRBD2. This CDR3 comprises 16 residues. Trimming removed 0 bases from V and 5 bases from J; junction bases left unmatched: 9. CDR1 is SGDLS, CDR2 YYNGEE, per germline. The CDR3 spells CASSVGVSGGGETQYF. The CDR3 DNA reads as TGTGCCAGCAGCGTAGGAGTAAGCGGGGGAGGGGAGACCCAGTACTTC.

V usage is TRBV7-7 and J usage is TRBJ1-1, with a possible D match to TRBD1 (6 bases). The CDR3 extends over 18 amino acids. V dropped 5 bases and J dropped 3 bases, with 25 bases sitting between them. CDR1 and CDR2 from the germline V gene are SSHAT and FNYEAQ (reference sequence). CDR3 sequence reads: CASSPLGAHYPIYTEAFF. CDR3 in DNA: TGTGCCAGCAGCCCCCTGGGGGCGCATTACCCCATTTACACTGAAGCTTTCTTT.

The chain employs TRBV28 and TRBJ2-7, with a weak D call TRBD2 (5 bases). The CDR3 is made up of 15 amino acids. From germline, CDR1 is MDHEN and CDR2 SYDVKM. The V and J ends lost 0 bases and 6 bases respectively, with 15 bases between them. The CDR3 loop is CASSLWLATPSEQYF. CDR3 nucleotide sequence: TGTGCCAGCAGTTTATGGCTAGCTACCCCGTCCGAGCAGTACTTC.

CDR3 coding DNA: TGTGCCAGCAGACCACCAGCAACTAATGAAAAACTGTTTTTT. Its translation: CASRPPATNEKLFF. The gene calls are TRBV2 and TRBJ1-4, with D hard to call. The CDR3 is 14 amino acids. Between the trimmed V and J ends, which lost 6 bases and 0 bases, there was a span of 8 bases. Germline V gene sequence: CDR1 SNHLY, CDR2 FYNNEI.

The chain uses TRBV19 and TRBJ2-7, with a weak D call TRBD1 (6 bases). V was shortened by 7 bases and J by 2 bases, with 15 bases between the two germline ends. Per germline, CDR1 LNHDA and CDR2 SQIVND (reference sequence). This CDR3 is 14 amino acids long. CDR3 coding DNA: TGTGCCAGTACCCAAGGGGGTCCACCCTACGAGCAGTACTTC. Amino acids: CASTQGGPPYEQYF.

The V and J genes are TRBV5-1 and TRBJ1-1; 9 bases are a match to TRBD1. This CDR3 region has 15 residues. The germline CDR1 and CDR2 sequences are SGHRS and YFSETQ. The junction had 6 bases not matched to a gene; V was cut back by 2 bases and J by 4 bases. The chain's CDR3 is CASSLRTGAGTEAFF. The DNA for the CDR3 is TGCGCCAGCAGCTTAAGGACAGGGGCGGGCACTGAAGCTTTCTTT.

This clone was recorded a few times. J is TRBJ2-4 and V is TRBV11-2; 11 positions match TRBD2. The germline V gene encodes CDR1 SGHAT and CDR2 FQNNGV. V trimming: 5 bases; J trimming: 5 bases; junction bases outside the gene matches: 17. CDR3 length: 19 amino acids. The CDR3 sequence is CASSRSGRRLAGRENIQYF. The CDR3 DNA sequence: TGTGCCAGCAGCCGATCGGGACGGAGACTAGCGGGGAGGGAAAACATTCAGTACTTC.

For the CDR3, the DNA is TGTGCCAGCAGCTTAATAAAAGGGGGCGTCGGGGAGCTGTTTTTT. Its protein is CASSLIKGGVGELFF. This chain connects TRBV7-2 to TRBJ2-2; 7 bases fit TRBD1. V dropped 2 bases and J dropped 7; count of bases not matched to a gene: 7. This CDR3 is 15 amino acids long. The germline V gene encodes CDR1 SGHTA and CDR2 FQGNSA. Filled out from reference TRBV7-2 and TRBJ2-2, the complete variable domain reads GAGVSQSPSNKVTEKGKDVELRCDPISGHTALYWYRQSLGQGLEFLIYFQGNSAPDKSGLPSDRFSAERTGGSVSTLTIQRTQQEDSAVYLCASSLIKGGVGELFFGEGSRLTVL.

The CDR3 here is CASSTGDLRHEQYF. Here the CDR3 DNA reads TGCGCCAGCAGCACCGGCGATCTGAGGCACGAGCAGTACTTC. The chain combines TRBV5-1 with TRBJ2-7, with D uncertain. CDR1 and CDR2 (germline): SGHRS, YFSETQ. V dropped 4 bases and J dropped 5 bases, with 16 bases sitting between them. The length of the CDR3 is 14 residues.

The chain uses TRBV9 and TRBJ2-6; D is uncertain. Per the germline V gene, CDR1 is SGDLS and CDR2 is YYNGEE. V lost 3 bases to trimming and J lost 0 bases, with 4 bases between them. The CDR3 covers 14 residues. The CDR3 reads CASSAYSGANVLTF. CDR3 sequence (DNA): TGTGCCAGCAGCGCCTACTCTGGGGCCAACGTCCTGACTTTC.

The chain joins TRBV9 to TRBJ1-1; 7 bases agree with TRBD1. The CDR3 is 14 amino acids. Germline V lookup: CDR1 SGDLS, CDR2 YYNGEE. V trimming: 3 bases; J trimming: 11 bases; junction bases outside the gene matches: 13. The CDR3 DNA follows: TGTGCCAGCAGCGAGTACAGGGGTGATCAAGGCGCTTTCTTT. It yields the protein CASSEYRGDQGAFF.

The chain is built from TRBV6-1 and TRBJ1-6, with D perhaps TRBD1 (5 bases). This CDR3 contains 18 residues. Germline lookup yields CDR1 MNHNS and CDR2 SASEGT. The V and J ends lost 1 base and 3 bases respectively, with 16 bases between them. The CDR3 DNA sequence: TGTGCCAGCAGTGAAGTTATATTGAAGACAGACTATAATTCACCCCTCCACTTT. Amino acid sequence: CASSEVILKTDYNSPLHF.

V usage is TRBV10-3 and J usage is TRBJ1-5, with TRBD1 identical over 7 bases. With 6 bases clipped from V and 0 bases from J, the junction kept 8 bases outside the gene matches. The CDR3 sequence is 16 residues long. Looked up from germline, CDR1 is ENHRY and CDR2 is SYGVKD. Written as DNA, the CDR3 is TGTGCCATCAGCGACCAGGACAGGTATAGCAATCAGCCCCAGCATTTT. Translation gives CAISDQDRYSNQPQHF.

The CDR3 here is CATSRVGGAGEKLFF. The CDR3 coding sequence is TGTGCCACCAGCAGAGTCGGAGGCGCAGGTGAAAAACTGTTTTTT. This chain connects TRBV15 to TRBJ1-4; no definite D call. The CDR3 is 15 amino acids. From germline, CDR1 is LNHNV and CDR2 YYDKDF (reference sequence). The V gene lost 1 base and the J gene lost 7 bases, with 13 bases spanning the gap.

The chain has TRBV7-8 and TRBJ1-5, with TRBD1 matching over 11 bases. The germline gives CDR1 SGHVS, CDR2 FQNEAQ. The ends lost 5 bases at V and 2 bases at J; junction bases unmatched: 8. This CDR3 has 17 amino acids. The CDR3 spells CASSRTGGGAGNQPQHF. The CDR3 DNA reads as TGTGCCAGCAGCCGGACAGGGGGCGGGGCGGGCAATCAGCCCCAGCATTTT.

This clone was detected only a few times. This chain connects TRBV30 to TRBJ1-2; 7 bases agree with TRBD1. The CDR3 length is 16 residues. V shed 3 bases, J shed 3 bases, and the junction held 13 bases outside the gene matches. The V gene's germline CDR1 is GTSNPN and CDR2 SVGIG (reference sequence). The CDR3 region is CAWSSNGDRFYYGYTF. The DNA for the CDR3 is TGTGCCTGGAGCTCTAATGGGGACAGATTTTACTATGGCTACACCTTC.

The chain employs TRBV4-1 and TRBJ2-7, with D maybe TRBD2 (5 bases). Trimming shortened V by 1 base and J by 2 bases, and 12 bases separated the two germline ends. Germline V gives CDR1 MGHRA, CDR2 YSYEKL. The CDR3 is 15 amino acids. In nucleotides, the CDR3 is TGCGCCAGCAGCCAAGGGGCAGGAGGCCCCTACGAGCAGTACTTC. It yields the protein CASSQGAGGPYEQYF.

The chain links TRBV3-1 (or the pseudogene TRBV3-2) to TRBJ2-7; maybe TRBD1 (6 bases). Germline CDR1 LGHDT, CDR2 YNNKEL (reference sequence). The CDR3 has 24 amino acids. Trimming removed 5 bases from V and 5 bases from J, with 46 bases in between. The CDR3 loop is CASSFLYLRTGFPGHWMGSHEQYF. CDR3 DNA sequence: TGTGCCAGCAGCTTCCTGTACCTCCGGACGGGATTTCCGGGACACTGGATGGGATCCCACGAGCAGTACTTC.